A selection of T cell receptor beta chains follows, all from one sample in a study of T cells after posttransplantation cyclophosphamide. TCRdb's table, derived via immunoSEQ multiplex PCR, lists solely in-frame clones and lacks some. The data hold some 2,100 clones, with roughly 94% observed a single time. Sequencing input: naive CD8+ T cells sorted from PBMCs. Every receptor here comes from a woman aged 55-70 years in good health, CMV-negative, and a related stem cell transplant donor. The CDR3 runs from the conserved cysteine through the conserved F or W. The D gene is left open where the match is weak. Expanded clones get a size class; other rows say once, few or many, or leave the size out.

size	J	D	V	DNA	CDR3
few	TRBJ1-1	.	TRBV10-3	TGTGCCATCAGTGAGGGGGGAGGTCTATCCGAAGCTTTCTTT	CAISEGGGLSEAFF
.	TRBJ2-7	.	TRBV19	TGTGCCAGTAGTATCGATATAGAGACAACCTACGAGCAGTACTTC	CASSIDIETTYEQYF
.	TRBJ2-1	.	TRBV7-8	TGTGCCAGCAGCTTTTTAGGGGCGATGAGCAATGAGCAGTTCTTC	CASSFLGAMSNEQFF
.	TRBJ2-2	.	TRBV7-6	TGTGCCAGCAGCTGGGGGGACACCGGGGAGCTGTTTTTT	CASSWGDTGELFF
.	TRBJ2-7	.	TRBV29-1	TGCAGCGTTGAAGCGACTTTGGGGCAGTACTTC	CSVEATLGQYF
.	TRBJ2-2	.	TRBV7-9	TGTGCCTCCGGGGGGCCGGGGAACACCGGGGAGCTGTTTTTT	CASGGPGNTGELFF
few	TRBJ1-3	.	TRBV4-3	TGCGCCAGCAGCCAAGATCGGGGGTACTCTGGAAACACCATATATTTT	CASSQDRGYSGNTIYF
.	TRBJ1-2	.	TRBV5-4	TGTGCCAGCAGCTCATATAGTTATGGCTACACCTTC	CASSSYSYGYTF
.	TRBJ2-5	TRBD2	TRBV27	TGTGCCAGCTCCCTAGCGGGACTGGGGGAGACCCAGTACTTC	CASSLAGLGETQYF
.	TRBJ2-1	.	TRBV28	TGTGCCAGCACCCCCGAGTGGTCCTCTAATGAGCAGTTCTTC	CASTPEWSSNEQFF
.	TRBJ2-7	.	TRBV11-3	TGTGCCAGCAGCCTTTCTAGCGTCGGCGAGCAGTACTTC	CASSLSSVGEQYF
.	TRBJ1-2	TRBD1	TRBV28	TGTGCCAGCACCCTCCCAGGGGGCTTCGACTATGGCTACACCTTC	CASTLPGGFDYGYTF
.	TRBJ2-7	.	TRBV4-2	TGTGCCAGCAGACGGGGCTCCTACGAGCAGTACTTC	CASRRGSYEQYF
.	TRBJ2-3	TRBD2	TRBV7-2	TGTGCCAGCAGCCTGCGACTAGCGGGAGTATGGGATACGCAGTATTTT	CASSLRLAGVWDTQYF
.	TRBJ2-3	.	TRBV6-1	TGTGCCAGCAACCTCTTCGGGATGAACACAGATACGCAGTATTTT	CASNLFGMNTDTQYF
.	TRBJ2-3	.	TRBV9	TGTGCCAGCAGTGATCCACGGACTGCGGTCGCCCCAGATACGCAGTATTTT	CASSDPRTAVAPDTQYF
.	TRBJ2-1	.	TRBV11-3	TGTGCCAGCAGCTTAGGCCCAACTTACAATGAGCAGTTCTTC	CASSLGPTYNEQFF
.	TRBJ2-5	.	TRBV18	TGTGCCAGCTCACCAGTCTTCCAAGAGACCCAGTACTTC	CASSPVFQETQYF
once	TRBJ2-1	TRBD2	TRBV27	TGTGCCAGCAGTAAGGGACTAGCCTACAATGAGCAGTTCTTC	CASSKGLAYNEQFF
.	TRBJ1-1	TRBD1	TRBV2	TGTGCCAGGACAGGGGACCATTTTAACACTGAAGCTTTCTTT	CARTGDHFNTEAFF
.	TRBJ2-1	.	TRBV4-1	TGCGCCTGTAGCCTGACTCCGGGGGTCCACAATGAGCAGTTCTTC	CACSLTPGVHNEQFF
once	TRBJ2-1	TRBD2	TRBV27	TGTGCCACATCTAGCGGGAGCTCCTACAATGAGCAGTTCTTC	CATSSGSSYNEQFF
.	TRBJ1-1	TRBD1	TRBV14	TGTGCCAGCAGCCAACTAAGTACCGGGACAGGGAGCACTGAAGCTTTCTTT	CASSQLSTGTGSTEAFF
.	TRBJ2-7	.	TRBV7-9	TGTGCCAGCAGCTTAGCCGACGAGCAGTACTTC	CASSLADEQYF
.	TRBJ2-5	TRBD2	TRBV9	TGTGCCAGCAGCGTAGCGGCGGGGGGTCAAGAGACCCAGTACTTC	CASSVAAGGQETQYF
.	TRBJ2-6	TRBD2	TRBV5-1	TGCGCCAGCAGCGTTCGGGGGGTCTCTTCTCTCGGGGCCAACGTCCTGACTTTC	CASSVRGVSSLGANVLTF
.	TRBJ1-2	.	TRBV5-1	TGCGCCAGCAGCTTGGTCAGCTACACCTTC	CASSLVSYTF
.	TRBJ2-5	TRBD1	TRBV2	TGTGCCAGCAGTGGGAGTCCCGGGACAGGGAGCGAAGAGACCCAGTACTTC	CASSGSPGTGSEETQYF
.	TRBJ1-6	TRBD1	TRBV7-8	TGTGCCAGCAGCTTATTTGTATCACAGGGGGACTCACCCCTCCACTTT	CASSLFVSQGDSPLHF
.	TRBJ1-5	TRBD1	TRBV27	TGTGCCAGCAGTAGGGACGGACAGGCCCCACAGCCCCAGCATTTT	CASSRDGQAPQPQHF
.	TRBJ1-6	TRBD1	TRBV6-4	TGTGCCAGCAGTGACTCTAAGAGACAGGGGAATTCACCCCTCCACTTT	CASSDSKRQGNSPLHF
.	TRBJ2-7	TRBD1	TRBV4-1	TGCGCCAGCAGCCCTACAGGGGTGCGCGACGAGCAGTACTTC	CASSPTGVRDEQYF
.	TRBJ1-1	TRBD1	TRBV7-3	TGTGCCAGCAGCCTCGGACAGGGGATTGTTTTCTTT	CASSLGQGIVFF
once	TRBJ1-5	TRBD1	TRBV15	TGTGCCACCAGCAGCGACAGGGGATTGTGGCAGCCCCAGCATTTT	CATSSDRGLWQPQHF
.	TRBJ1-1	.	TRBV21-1	TGTGCCAGCGGGTATAGGGGGCGAGAAGCTTTCTTT	CASGYRGREAFF
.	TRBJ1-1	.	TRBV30	TGTGCCTGGAATCAGGGGTGGACTGAAGCTTTCTTT	CAWNQGWTEAFF
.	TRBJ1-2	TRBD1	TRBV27	TGTGCCAGCAGTTTTGGGACAGGAGATGGCTACACCTTC	CASSFGTGDGYTF
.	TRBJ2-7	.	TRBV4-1	TGCGCCAGCAGCCAAGCGGGGGTTGTCGAGCAGTACTTC	CASSQAGVVEQYF
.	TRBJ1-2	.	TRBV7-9	TGTGCCAGCAGCTTACCCGCCGGGCTGGGGCGTGGCTACACCTTC	CASSLPAGLGRGYTF
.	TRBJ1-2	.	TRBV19	TGTGCCAGTAGCCTCGGTGGGGACTTCTATGGCTACACCTTC	CASSLGGDFYGYTF
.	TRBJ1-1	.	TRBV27	TGTGCCAGCAGTCCCGGAGGGGTGACTGAAGCTTTCTTT	CASSPGGVTEAFF
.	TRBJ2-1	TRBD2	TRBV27	TGTGCCAGCAGTTCTGGACTAGCGGGAATTATTGAGCAGTTCTTC	CASSSGLAGIIEQFF
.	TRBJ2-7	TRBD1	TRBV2	TGTGCCAACCGGGACAGGGGTTTCTACGAGCAGTACTTC	CANRDRGFYEQYF
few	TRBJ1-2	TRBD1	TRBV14	TGTGCCAGCAGCCAAGAGGGGACAGGGGTTCTTGCTGGCTACACCTTC	CASSQEGTGVLAGYTF
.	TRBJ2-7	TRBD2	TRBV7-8	TGTGCCAGCAGCACTAGCGGGAGAATCGACGAGCAGTACTTC	CASSTSGRIDEQYF
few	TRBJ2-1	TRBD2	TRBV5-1	TGCGCCAGCAGTGGGCTAGCGGGGGCCAGCTCCTACAATGAGCAGTTCTTC	CASSGLAGASSYNEQFF
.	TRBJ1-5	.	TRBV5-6	TGTGCCAGCAGCTCCCCGAACGGGCCCCAGCATTTT	CASSSPNGPQHF
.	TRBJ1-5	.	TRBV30	TGTGCCTGGGTTAGCGGCATCAATCAGCCCCAGCATTTT	CAWVSGINQPQHF
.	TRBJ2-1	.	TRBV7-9	TGTGCCAGCAGCTACCCACGGGACTTTAATCCCCCCTCCACCAATGAGCAGTTCTTC	CASSYPRDFNPPSTNEQFF
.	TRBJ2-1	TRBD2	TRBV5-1	TGCGCCAGCAGCTTGGAGGTTGGAGGGGGACTAGCGGTAAATGAGCAGTTCTTC	CASSLEVGGGLAVNEQFF
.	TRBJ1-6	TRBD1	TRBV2	TGTGCCAGCAGTGAAGAAACAGGGGGTTCACCCCTCCACTTT	CASSEETGGSPLHF
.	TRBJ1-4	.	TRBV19	TGTGCCAGTCACGGGACTACAGGAGGAAAACTGTTTTTT	CASHGTTGGKLFF
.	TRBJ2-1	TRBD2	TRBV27	TGTGCCAGCGGAGGACTAGCGATAAATGAGCAGTTCTTC	CASGGLAINEQFF
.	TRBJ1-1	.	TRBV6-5	TGTGCCAGCAGTTATCAGGGGATGAACACTGAAGCTTTCTTT	CASSYQGMNTEAFF
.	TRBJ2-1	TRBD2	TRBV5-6	TGTGCCAGCAGGAGGGCTAGCGGGGGTACTTATGAGCAGTTCTTC	CASRRASGGTYEQFF
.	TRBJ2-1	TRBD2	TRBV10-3	TGTGCCATCAGCCAGGGGCTAGCGGGAGGTCCGTACAATGAGCAGTTCTTC	CAISQGLAGGPYNEQFF
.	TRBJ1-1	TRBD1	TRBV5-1	TGCGCCAGCAGCTGGACAGGAGAGAACACTGAAGCTTTCTTT	CASSWTGENTEAFF
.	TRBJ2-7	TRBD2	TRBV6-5	TGTGCCAGCACGGGACTAGCGGGAGACAGAGAGTACTTC	CASTGLAGDREYF
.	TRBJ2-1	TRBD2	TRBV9	TGTGCCAGCAGCGCTCTAGCGGGCCCCCCCTACAATGAGCAGTTCTTC	CASSALAGPPYNEQFF